Listed below are T cell receptor beta chains from one sample, sequenced in a study of blood T cells in healthy people across ages. One entry per CDR3 protein, called by TCRdb with MiXCR from the 5' RACE reads. The sample holds 1.5 million to 1.8 million distinct CDR3 sequences, 42% seen once. Specimen: blood. The receptor set was obtained from a woman younger than 30 in good health. CDR3s include the opening cysteine and the closing phenylalanine or tryptophan. Each record gives: clone size, J gene, V gene, D gene, CDR3 protein, CDR3 DNA. A D gene is named only where the DNA matches it firmly. Part of the rows lack a size; the others show once, few, many or a class for expanded clones.

clone size: many; J gene: TRBJ2-7; V gene: TRBV5-1; D gene: .; CDR3 protein: CASSLAPGYEQYF; CDR3 DNA: TGTGCCAGCAGCTTAGCGCCGGGCTACGAGCAGTACTTC
clone size: .; J gene: TRBJ2-1; V gene: TRBV5-1; D gene: .; CDR3 protein: CASSLTGLNNEQFF; CDR3 DNA: TGCGCCAGCAGCTTGACAGGGTTGAACAATGAGCAGTTCTTC
clone size: .; J gene: TRBJ2-1; V gene: TRBV28; D gene: .; CDR3 protein: CAGSWGTLNNEQFF; CDR3 DNA: TGTGCCGGCAGTTGGGGGACACTCAACAATGAGCAGTTCTTC
clone size: .; J gene: TRBJ1-1; V gene: TRBV7-3; D gene: TRBD1; CDR3 protein: CASSQNLGQSTEAFF; CDR3 DNA: TGTGCCAGCAGCCAAAACTTGGGACAGAGCACTGAAGCTTTCTTT
clone size: .; J gene: TRBJ2-3; V gene: TRBV7-2; D gene: .; CDR3 protein: CASSFGPLDTQYF; CDR3 DNA: TGTGCCAGCAGCTTTGGGCCCTTGGATACGCAGTATTTT
clone size: few; J gene: TRBJ1-2; V gene: TRBV20-1; D gene: .; CDR3 protein: CSVKVEGYTF; CDR3 DNA: TGCAGTGTCAAAGTCGAAGGCTACACCTTC
clone size: few; J gene: TRBJ2-7; V gene: TRBV29-1; D gene: .; CDR3 protein: CSVGLGSSYEQYF; CDR3 DNA: TGCAGCGTGGGTTTGGGGAGCTCCTACGAGCAGTACTTC
clone size: .; J gene: TRBJ2-3; V gene: TRBV29-1; D gene: .; CDR3 protein: CSVGHQVGTDTQYF; CDR3 DNA: TGCAGCGTTGGCCACCAAGTAGGCACAGATACGCAGTATTTT
clone size: .; J gene: TRBJ2-1; V gene: TRBV9; D gene: .; CDR3 protein: CASSVAGRPGQFF; CDR3 DNA: TGTGCCAGCAGCGTCGCAGGCCGGCCTGGGCAGTTCTTC
clone size: .; J gene: TRBJ2-1; V gene: TRBV12-3/TRBV12-4; D gene: .; CDR3 protein: CASNYGPLDEQFF; CDR3 DNA: TGTGCCAGCAACTACGGACCTCTCGATGAGCAGTTCTTC
clone size: few; J gene: TRBJ2-1; V gene: TRBV4-1; D gene: .; CDR3 protein: CASSQWAAGVNEQFF; CDR3 DNA: TGCGCCAGCAGCCAATGGGCCGCAGGGGTCAATGAGCAGTTCTTC
clone size: .; J gene: TRBJ1-2; V gene: TRBV10-3; D gene: .; CDR3 protein: CAIREQGNFGYTF; CDR3 DNA: TGTGCCATCAGGGAACAGGGTAATTTTGGCTACACCTTC
clone size: .; J gene: TRBJ1-2; V gene: TRBV6-2/TRBV6-3; D gene: .; CDR3 protein: CASSPTAPNYGYTF; CDR3 DNA: TGTGCCAGCAGCCCGACGGCTCCCAACTATGGCTACACCTTC
clone size: .; J gene: TRBJ2-1; V gene: TRBV4-3; D gene: .; CDR3 protein: CASSQVGQTLKHNEQFF; CDR3 DNA: TGCGCCAGCAGCCAGGTCGGGCAGACCCTAAAGCACAATGAGCAGTTCTTC
clone size: .; J gene: TRBJ1-4; V gene: TRBV6-5; D gene: TRBD1; CDR3 protein: CASSYFGQGTEKLFF; CDR3 DNA: TGTGCCAGCAGTTACTTTGGACAGGGGACTGAAAAACTGTTTTTT
clone size: .; J gene: TRBJ2-2; V gene: TRBV27; D gene: .; CDR3 protein: CASSRPGLTGELFF; CDR3 DNA: TGTGCCAGCAGTCGCCCGGGCCTTACCGGGGAGCTGTTTTTT
clone size: .; J gene: TRBJ2-3; V gene: TRBV29-1; D gene: .; CDR3 protein: CSVVPPGPSDTQYF; CDR3 DNA: TGCAGCGTTGTTCCCCCCGGTCCTTCAGATACGCAGTATTTT
clone size: many; J gene: TRBJ2-2; V gene: TRBV3-1; D gene: TRBD1; CDR3 protein: CASSQRGQIRNTGELFF; CDR3 DNA: TGTGCCAGCAGCCAAAGGGGACAGATACGGAACACCGGGGAGCTGTTTTTT
clone size: .; J gene: TRBJ2-2; V gene: TRBV10-3; D gene: .; CDR3 protein: CAINPAPNTGELFF; CDR3 DNA: TGTGCCATCAACCCAGCCCCGAACACCGGGGAGCTGTTTTTT
clone size: .; J gene: TRBJ2-7; V gene: TRBV4-3; D gene: TRBD2; CDR3 protein: CASSPSLAGGPYEQYF; CDR3 DNA: TGCGCCAGCAGCCCTTCCTTAGCGGGAGGGCCCTACGAGCAGTACTTC
clone size: few; J gene: TRBJ1-5; V gene: TRBV5-1; D gene: .; CDR3 protein: CASSTSPNQPQHF; CDR3 DNA: TGCGCCAGCAGCACCTCCCCCAATCAGCCCCAGCATTTT
clone size: few; J gene: TRBJ2-2; V gene: TRBV7-8; D gene: .; CDR3 protein: CASSLSARRGSLVGELFF; CDR3 DNA: TGTGCCAGCAGCTTAAGTGCCCGGAGAGGGTCTTTGGTCGGGGAGCTGTTTTTT
clone size: .; J gene: TRBJ2-3; V gene: TRBV12-3/TRBV12-4; D gene: TRBD2; CDR3 protein: CASSLTGLITDTQYF; CDR3 DNA: TGTGCCAGCAGTTTAACGGGACTAATCACAGATACGCAGTATTTT
clone size: .; J gene: TRBJ1-1; V gene: TRBV13; D gene: .; CDR3 protein: CASSLFLGANTEAFF; CDR3 DNA: TGTGCCAGCAGCTTATTTCTGGGTGCAAACACTGAAGCTTTCTTT
clone size: .; J gene: TRBJ2-3; V gene: TRBV9; D gene: .; CDR3 protein: CASSVGSQSETDTQYF; CDR3 DNA: TGTGCCAGCAGCGTAGGAAGCCAGAGCGAAACAGATACGCAGTATTTT
clone size: .; J gene: TRBJ1-1; V gene: TRBV10-3; D gene: .; CDR3 protein: CAISDPPGDQTAFF; CDR3 DNA: TGTGCCATCAGTGACCCCCCCGGGGACCAGACTGCTTTCTTT
clone size: .; J gene: TRBJ2-7; V gene: TRBV4-3; D gene: .; CDR3 protein: CASSQDGGRVDEQYF; CDR3 DNA: TGCGCCAGCAGCCAAGATGGGGGCAGGGTGGATGAGCAGTACTTC
clone size: .; J gene: TRBJ2-2; V gene: TRBV6-5; D gene: TRBD2; CDR3 protein: CASSFSGGAGGELFF; CDR3 DNA: TGTGCCAGCAGCTTTAGCGGGGGGGCCGGCGGGGAGCTGTTTTTT
clone size: .; J gene: TRBJ2-1; V gene: TRBV12-5; D gene: .; CDR3 protein: CASAWSSYNEQFF; CDR3 DNA: TGTGCTAGTGCCTGGAGCTCCTACAATGAGCAGTTCTTC
clone size: .; J gene: TRBJ2-2; V gene: TRBV24-1; D gene: .; CDR3 protein: CATSDHRQANTGELFF; CDR3 DNA: TGTGCCACCAGTGATCATAGACAAGCGAACACCGGGGAGCTGTTTTTT
clone size: few; J gene: TRBJ2-3; V gene: TRBV30; D gene: .; CDR3 protein: CAWRSSKLTYTQYF; CDR3 DNA: TGTGCCTGGAGATCGTCAAAACTTACCTATACGCAGTATTTT
clone size: .; J gene: TRBJ2-7; V gene: TRBV6-2/TRBV6-3; D gene: .; CDR3 protein: CASSYSADYEQYF; CDR3 DNA: TGTGCCAGCAGTTACTCGGCGGATTACGAGCAGTACTTC
clone size: few; J gene: TRBJ2-3; V gene: TRBV9; D gene: TRBD1; CDR3 protein: CASSSGTGLTDTQYF; CDR3 DNA: TGTGCCAGCAGCTCAGGGACAGGCCTCACAGATACGCAGTATTTT
clone size: .; J gene: TRBJ2-3; V gene: TRBV7-2; D gene: TRBD2; CDR3 protein: CASSLHGLAGKLATQYF; CDR3 DNA: TGTGCCAGCAGCTTACACGGACTAGCGGGAAAACTAGCTACGCAGTATTTT
clone size: .; J gene: TRBJ1-6; V gene: TRBV3-1; D gene: .; CDR3 protein: CASSPSIGSPLHF; CDR3 DNA: TGTGCCAGCAGCCCTTCTATCGGATCACCCCTCCACTTT
clone size: .; J gene: TRBJ1-5; V gene: TRBV7-2; D gene: .; CDR3 protein: CASSLVAGVGNQPQHF; CDR3 DNA: TGTGCCAGCAGCTTAGTGGCAGGGGTGGGCAATCAGCCCCAGCATTTT
clone size: .; J gene: TRBJ1-1; V gene: TRBV12-3/TRBV12-4; D gene: TRBD1; CDR3 protein: CASSGRQGLTEAFF; CDR3 DNA: TGTGCCAGCAGTGGGAGACAGGGGCTAACTGAAGCTTTCTTT
clone size: .; J gene: TRBJ2-1; V gene: TRBV4-2; D gene: TRBD1; CDR3 protein: CASNPGGYNEQFF; CDR3 DNA: TGTGCCAGCAACCCAGGGGGATACAATGAGCAGTTCTTC
clone size: .; J gene: TRBJ1-4; V gene: TRBV3-1; D gene: .; CDR3 protein: CASSRGGINEKLFF; CDR3 DNA: TGTGCCAGCAGCCGTGGGGGTATTAATGAAAAACTGTTTTTT
clone size: many; J gene: TRBJ2-3; V gene: TRBV7-2; D gene: TRBD1; CDR3 protein: CASSLQGAGDTQYF; CDR3 DNA: TGCGCCAGCAGCCTACAGGGGGCAGGAGATACGCAGTATTTT
clone size: few; J gene: TRBJ2-3; V gene: TRBV10-3; D gene: TRBD1; CDR3 protein: CAIQGAGVGTDTQYF; CDR3 DNA: TGTGCCATTCAGGGGGCCGGTGTGGGCACAGATACGCAGTATTTT